Listed here is a single TCR beta chain. Its antigen specificity is not known. No qualities accompany the bases; no much larger clone lies one base away. Donors were a few dozen systemically healthy Caucasian individuals from Russia aged roughly 6 to 95 years. Ten milliliters of peripheral blood were drawn from each donor into EDTA-treated Vacutainer tubes. Ficoll-Paque density-gradient centrifugation was used to isolate PBMCs, with at least 7 million per sample. Trizol reagent was used to extract total RNA from PBMCs, with at least 6 micrograms per sample. For every donor, an aliquot of PBMCs went through flow cytometry to measure the percentages of naive CD45RAhigh/CD27high T cells. These data belong to a study of blood T cells in healthy people across ages (dated by TCRdb to about 2015). As for the study more broadly: Template switching captured roughly one uniquely barcoded TCR beta cDNA molecule per two T cells in model experiments. To avoid experimental bias, donors of different ages were spread randomly across the sequencing lanes. Four age groups were formed from the donors: young (average roughly 16 years), middle-aged (approximately 39), aged (roughly 58) and long-lived (less than 85). To track age-related changes in TCR beta repertoire diversity, the study relied on deep sequencing normalized with unique cDNA molecular identifiers. Two additional independent replicas of 1 million unique cDNA reads from the same blood draw were analyzed for two donors (one aged 18 to 29 and one aged 80 or older). Overall study results and their limits: Since profiling was done on bulk unsorted PBMCs, naive and antigen-experienced compartments could not be conclusively compared. Because donor CMV infection status was unknown, age-related changes in expanded clonotypes were potentially confounded. Observed TCR beta diversity correlated strongly with the percentage of naive T cells measured by flow cytometry. Estimates of total diversity from one million sequenced T cells were regarded as lower bounds and underestimates. Compared with the aged group, the long-lived group had more naive CD4+ T cells, fewer expanded clones and increased TCR diversity, a pattern suggesting age selection. As age increased, observed TCR beta diversity per million T cells dropped in a roughly linear way, and a significant reduction was already evident by age 40.

The library was obtained by 5' RACE. A second PCR of about 7 to 12 cycles was run with a J-beta primer mix and a sample-barcoded 5' primer. A template-switch 5' adaptor carrying 12 random nucleotides introduced a unique molecular identifier onto each TCR beta cDNA molecule. Each sample yielded at least 2.5 million CDR3-containing paired-end reads. The Mint cDNA synthesis kit, primed by a TRBC-specific oligonucleotide, was used to synthesize first-strand cDNA from all RNA. Following uracil-DNA glycosylase treatment, all cDNA underwent a first 18-cycle PCR with the universal primers M1SS and BC2_uni_R. The original methods were these. For normalization, 1 million high-quality reads were randomly selected from each sample, with every read carrying a distinct molecular identifier. Instead of being binned into consensus sequences, reads that shared molecular identifiers were thrown out. CDR3 identification, clonotype clustering and error correction used MiTCR with a Q25 quality threshold and the strictest error-elimination algorithm. A nonparametric unseen species model with Euler transformation was used to estimate a lower bound on total TCR beta diversity. In-frame beta chains were kept once TCRdb had trimmed the public reads at Q25 with fastp and called clones with MiXCR. Merged by CDR3 protein, the rows form single entries marked with the most common genes and DNA. These V and J calls rely on TCRdb rather than the paper's analysis. The sample contains 1.5 million to 2 million distinct CDR3 sequences, about two fifths of them found a single time. Together, the top ten hold under 25% of the sample.

V drops 5 bases and J drops 1 base, leaving 13 bases in between. CDR1 and CDR2 were assigned from the germline V gene as MNHEY and SVGAGI. From the cysteine through the phenylalanine, the CDR3 covers 15 amino acids. The kept DNA is CDR3 alone, 45 bases in frame from the first base. The TCR sequence derives from a human donor in good health. The receptor chain draws on TRBV6-5 and TRBJ2-3; possibly the D gene is TRBD1, per 6 matching bases. Sample: blood. The DNA is TGTGCCAGCAGTCCTGCAGGGGCCGGCACAGATACGCAGTATTTT. This codes for CASSPAGAGTDTQYF.